The present entry profiles one T cell receptor (beta chain) with its context. The CDR3 has 11 amino acids. Germline V lookup: CDR1 MNHEY, CDR2 SMNVEV (reference sequence). V lost 8 bases and J lost 7, with 11 bases in between. The sample originates from a study of T cell responses to AZD1222 COVID-19 vaccine. TCRdb's copy holds only in-frame clones and misses some; the assay was immunoSEQ multiplex PCR. The repertoire holds about 100,000 clones, with about nine tenths as singletons. The source of this sequence is an adult in good health. The sequences come from peripheral blood, collected on day 0 of AZD1222 vaccination. The V gene is TRBV27, the J gene TRBJ1-2; D uncertain. The CDR3 bases are TGTGCCAGCTCCCCCGGGCGTGGCTACACCTTC. Residues: CASSPGRGYTF.